There are a few counts of the clone carrying this T cell receptor (beta chain). These data belong to a study of blood T cell repertoires in COVID-19. Assay used: immunoSEQ multiplex PCR; TCRdb lists only in-frame clones, some missing. The sample gives about 160,000 clones, roughly 79% of which show up once; 22% is in the top ten. This clonotype originated in a woman older than 75 with acute or convalescent COVID-19. Sequenced: peripheral blood.

CDR3 DNA: TGTGCCAGCAGCTTTCACGGGGGGGTCTCCTACGAGCAGTACTTC. Its translation is CASSFHGGVSYEQYF. The genes are TRBV7-2 and TRBJ2-7; TRBD2 agrees at 8 bases. V gave up 3 bases and J gave up 0 bases; unmatched junction bases: 4. The length of the CDR3 is 15 residues. CDR1 and CDR2 (germline): SGHTA, FQGNSA.